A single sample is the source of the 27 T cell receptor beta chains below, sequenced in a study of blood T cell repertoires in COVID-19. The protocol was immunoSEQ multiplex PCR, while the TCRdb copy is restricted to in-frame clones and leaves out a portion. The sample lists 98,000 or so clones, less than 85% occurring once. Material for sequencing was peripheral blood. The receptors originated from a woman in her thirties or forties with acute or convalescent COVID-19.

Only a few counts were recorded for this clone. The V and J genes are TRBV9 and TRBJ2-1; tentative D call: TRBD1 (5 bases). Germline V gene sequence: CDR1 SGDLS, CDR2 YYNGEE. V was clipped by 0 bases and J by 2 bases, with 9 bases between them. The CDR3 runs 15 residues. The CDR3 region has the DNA TGTGCCAGCAGCGTAGACGTAGGGGCCTACAATGAGCAGTTCTTC. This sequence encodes CASSVDVGAYNEQFF.

The CDR3 loop is CASSLAYSPLHF. CDR3 DNA sequence: TGTGCCAGCAGCTTAGCCTATTCACCCCTCCACTTT. The chain has TRBV7-6 and TRBJ1-6; no clear D. The germline V and J ends were trimmed by 0 bases and 8 bases, with 2 bases remaining between them. Germline V gene sequence: CDR1 SGHVS, CDR2 FNYEAQ. The CDR3 length is 12 residues.

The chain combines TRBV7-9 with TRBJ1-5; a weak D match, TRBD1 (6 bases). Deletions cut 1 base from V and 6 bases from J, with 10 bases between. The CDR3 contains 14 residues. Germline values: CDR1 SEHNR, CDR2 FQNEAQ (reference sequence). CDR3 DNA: TGTGCCAGCAGCTTAGAGGGGGTGGGTCAGCCCCAGCATTTT. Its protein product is CASSLEGVGQPQHF.

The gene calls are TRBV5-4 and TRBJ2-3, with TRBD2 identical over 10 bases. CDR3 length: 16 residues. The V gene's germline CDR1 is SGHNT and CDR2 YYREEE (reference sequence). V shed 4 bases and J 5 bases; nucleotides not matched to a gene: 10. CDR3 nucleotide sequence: TGTGCCAGCAGCGGCATAAGCGGGGGGGCCTTAGATACGCAGTATTTT. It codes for CASSGISGGALDTQYF.

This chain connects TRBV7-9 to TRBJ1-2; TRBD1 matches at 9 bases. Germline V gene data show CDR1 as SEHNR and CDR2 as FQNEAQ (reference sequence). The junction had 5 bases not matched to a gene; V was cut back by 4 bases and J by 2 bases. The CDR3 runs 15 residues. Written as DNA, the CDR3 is TGTGCCAGCAGCTCGGACAGGGGAACGAACTATGGCTACACCTTC. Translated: CASSSDRGTNYGYTF.

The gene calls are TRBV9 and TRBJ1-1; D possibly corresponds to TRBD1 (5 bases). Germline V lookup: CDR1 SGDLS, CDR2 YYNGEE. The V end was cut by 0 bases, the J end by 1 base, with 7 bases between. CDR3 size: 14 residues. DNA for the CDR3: TGTGCCAGCAGCGTAGGTCAGGGGAACACTGAAGCTTTCTTT. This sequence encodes CASSVGQGNTEAFF.

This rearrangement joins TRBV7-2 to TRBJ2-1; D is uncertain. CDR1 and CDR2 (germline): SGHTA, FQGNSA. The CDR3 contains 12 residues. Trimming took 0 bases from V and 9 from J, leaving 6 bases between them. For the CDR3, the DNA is TGTGCCAGCAGCTTAGCGCTGCGTGAGCAGTTCTTC. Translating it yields CASSLALREQFF.

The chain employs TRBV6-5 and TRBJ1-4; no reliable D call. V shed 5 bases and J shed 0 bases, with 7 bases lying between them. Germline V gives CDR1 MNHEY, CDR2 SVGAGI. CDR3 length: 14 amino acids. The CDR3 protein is CASSRVATNEKLFF. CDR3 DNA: TGTGCCAGCAGTCGGGTTGCAACTAATGAAAAACTGTTTTTT.

For the CDR3, the DNA is TGTGCCAGTAGTATGCTCCCTGGACAGGGTAAGCTCTACAATGAGCAGTTCTTC. Its protein product is CASSMLPGQGKLYNEQFF. V gene TRBV19 combines with J gene TRBJ2-1; 8 bases map to TRBD1. This CDR3 is built from 18 residues. Trimming at V came to 3 bases and at J to 3 bases, leaving 13 bases not matched to a gene. CDR1 LNHDA and CDR2 SQIVND come from the germline V gene (reference sequence). Filled out from reference TRBV19 and TRBJ2-1, the complete variable domain reads DGGITQSPKYLFRKEGQNVTLSCEQNLNHDAMYWYRQDPGQGLRLIYYSQIVNDFQKGDIAEGYSVSREKKESFPLTVTSAQKNPTAFYLCASSMLPGQGKLYNEQFFGPGTRLTVL.

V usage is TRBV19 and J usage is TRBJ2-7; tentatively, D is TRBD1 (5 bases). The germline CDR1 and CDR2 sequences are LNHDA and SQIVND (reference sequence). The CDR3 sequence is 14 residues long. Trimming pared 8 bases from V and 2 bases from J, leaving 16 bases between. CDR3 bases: TGTGCCAGTTCCCGGACAAAGCTTACCTACGAGCAGTACTTC. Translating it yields CASSRTKLTYEQYF.

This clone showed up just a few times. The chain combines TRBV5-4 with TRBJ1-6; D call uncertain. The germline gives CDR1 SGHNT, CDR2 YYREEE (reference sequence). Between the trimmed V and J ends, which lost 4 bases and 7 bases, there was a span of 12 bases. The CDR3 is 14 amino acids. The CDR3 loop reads CASSGESPNSPLHF. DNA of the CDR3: TGTGCCAGCAGCGGTGAGAGTCCCAATTCACCCCTCCACTTT.

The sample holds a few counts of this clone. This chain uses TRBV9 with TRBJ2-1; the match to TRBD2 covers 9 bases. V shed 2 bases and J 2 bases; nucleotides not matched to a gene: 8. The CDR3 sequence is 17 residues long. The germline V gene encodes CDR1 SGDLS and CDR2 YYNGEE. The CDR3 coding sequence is TGTGCCAGCAGCGTGACCCCCTTAGCGGGGGCCTACAATGAGCAGTTCTTC. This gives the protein CASSVTPLAGAYNEQFF.

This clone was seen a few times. The CDR3 is CASGTGDGNTIYF. CDR3 bases: TGTGCCTCCGGGACAGGGGATGGAAACACCATATATTTT. The V gene is TRBV25-1, the J gene TRBJ1-3; 10 bases match TRBD1. Looked up from germline, CDR1 is MGHDK and CDR2 is SYGVNS. CDR3 length equals 13 residues. Trimming removed 11 bases from V and 3 bases from J; junction bases left unmatched: 4.

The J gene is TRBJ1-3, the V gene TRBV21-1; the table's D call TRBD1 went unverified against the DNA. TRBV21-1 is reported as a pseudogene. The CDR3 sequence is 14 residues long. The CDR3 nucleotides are TGTGCCAGCAGCAAACGTGAGACAGTGGACACCATATATTTT. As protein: CASSKRETVDTIYF.

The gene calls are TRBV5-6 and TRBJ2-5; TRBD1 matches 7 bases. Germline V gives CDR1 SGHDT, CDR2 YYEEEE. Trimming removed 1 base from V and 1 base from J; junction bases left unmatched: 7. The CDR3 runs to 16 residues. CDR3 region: CASSLTGEDLQETQYF. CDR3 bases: TGTGCCAGCAGCTTGACAGGGGAAGACCTCCAAGAGACCCAGTACTTC.

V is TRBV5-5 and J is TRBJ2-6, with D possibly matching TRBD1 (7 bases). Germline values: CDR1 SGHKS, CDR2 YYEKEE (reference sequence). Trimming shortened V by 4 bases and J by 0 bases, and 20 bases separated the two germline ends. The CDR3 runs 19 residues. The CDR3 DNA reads TGTGCCAGCAGCCAATGGAGGGCCAGGGGGGCCTCTGGGGCCAACGTCCTGACTTTC. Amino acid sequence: CASSQWRARGASGANVLTF.

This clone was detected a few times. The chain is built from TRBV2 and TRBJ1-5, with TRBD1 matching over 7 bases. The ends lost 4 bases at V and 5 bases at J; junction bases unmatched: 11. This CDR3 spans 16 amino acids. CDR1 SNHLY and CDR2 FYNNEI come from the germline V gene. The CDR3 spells CASSGNPDRMDQPQHF. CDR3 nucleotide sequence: TGTGCCAGCAGTGGCAACCCGGACAGGATGGATCAGCCCCAGCATTTT.

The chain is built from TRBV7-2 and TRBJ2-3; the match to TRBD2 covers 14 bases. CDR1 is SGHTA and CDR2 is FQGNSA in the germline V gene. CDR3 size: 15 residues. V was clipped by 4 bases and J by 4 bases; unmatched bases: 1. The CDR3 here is CASSWGLAGADTQYF. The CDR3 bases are TGTGCCAGCAGCTGGGGACTAGCGGGGGCAGATACGCAGTATTTT.

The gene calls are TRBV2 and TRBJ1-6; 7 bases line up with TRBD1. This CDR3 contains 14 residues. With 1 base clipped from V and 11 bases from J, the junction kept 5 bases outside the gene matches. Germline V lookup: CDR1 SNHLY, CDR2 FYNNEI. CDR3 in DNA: TGTGCCAGCAGTGAAGTACAGGGGAGGACACCCCTCCACTTT. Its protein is CASSEVQGRTPLHF.

DNA for the CDR3: TGTGCCAGCAGTTTGGTCAGGGGTTCAGGAAACACCATATATTTT. The encoded protein is CASSLVRGSGNTIYF. The rearrangement joins TRBV6-5 to TRBJ1-3; D possibly corresponds to TRBD1 (6 bases). The V gene lost 4 bases and the J gene lost 4 bases, with 14 bases spanning the gap. Per germline, CDR1 MNHEY and CDR2 SVGAGI. The CDR3 contains 15 residues.

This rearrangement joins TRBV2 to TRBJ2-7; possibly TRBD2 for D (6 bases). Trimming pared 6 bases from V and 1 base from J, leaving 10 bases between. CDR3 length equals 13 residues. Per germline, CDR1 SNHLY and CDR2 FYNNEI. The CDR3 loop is CASRGRESYEQYF. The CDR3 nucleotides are TGTGCCAGCAGGGGACGGGAGTCCTACGAGCAGTACTTC.

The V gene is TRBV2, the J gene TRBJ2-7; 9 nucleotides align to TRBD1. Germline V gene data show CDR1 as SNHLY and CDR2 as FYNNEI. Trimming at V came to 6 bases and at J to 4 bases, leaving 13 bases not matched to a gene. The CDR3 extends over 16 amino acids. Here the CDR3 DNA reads TGTGCCAGCAGGGACAGGGGACTGGGCGTTTCGTACGAGCAGTACTTC. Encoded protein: CASRDRGLGVSYEQYF.

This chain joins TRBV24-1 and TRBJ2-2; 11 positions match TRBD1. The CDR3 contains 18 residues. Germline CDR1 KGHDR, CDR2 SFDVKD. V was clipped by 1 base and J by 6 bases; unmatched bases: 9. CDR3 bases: TGTGCCACCAGTGATTTAGGATCCAGGACAGGGGGCTCCGGGGAGCTGTTTTTT. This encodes CATSDLGSRTGGSGELFF.

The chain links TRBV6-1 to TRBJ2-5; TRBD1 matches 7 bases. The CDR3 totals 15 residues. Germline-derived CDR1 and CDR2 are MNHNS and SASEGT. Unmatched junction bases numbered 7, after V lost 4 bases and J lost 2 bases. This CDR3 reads CASSATGIVQETQYF. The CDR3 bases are TGTGCCAGCAGTGCGACAGGGATAGTTCAAGAGACCCAGTACTTC.

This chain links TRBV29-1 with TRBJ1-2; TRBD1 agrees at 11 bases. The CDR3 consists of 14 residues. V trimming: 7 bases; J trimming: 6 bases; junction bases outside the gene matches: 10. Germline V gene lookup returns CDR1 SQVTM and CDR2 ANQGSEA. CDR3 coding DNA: TGCAGCGGGGGGACAGGGGGTGCGGTCAATGGCTACACCTTC. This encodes CSGGTGGAVNGYTF.

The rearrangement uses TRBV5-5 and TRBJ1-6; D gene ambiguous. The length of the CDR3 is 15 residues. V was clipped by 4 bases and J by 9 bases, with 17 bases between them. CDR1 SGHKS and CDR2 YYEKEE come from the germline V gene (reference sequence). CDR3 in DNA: TGTGCCAGCAGCCCGGAGGTGCAAGCAGCTTCACCCCTCCACTTT. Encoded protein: CASSPEVQAASPLHF.

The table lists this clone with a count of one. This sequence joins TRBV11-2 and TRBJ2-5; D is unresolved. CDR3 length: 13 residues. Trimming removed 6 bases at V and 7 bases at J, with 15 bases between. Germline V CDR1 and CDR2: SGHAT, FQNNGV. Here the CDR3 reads CASRASQVGTQYF. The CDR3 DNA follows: TGTGCCAGCAGGGCGAGTCAGGTCGGGACCCAGTACTTC. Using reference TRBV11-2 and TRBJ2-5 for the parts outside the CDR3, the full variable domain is EAGVAQSPRYKIIEKRQSVAFWCNPISGHATLYWYQQILGQGPKLLIQFQNNGVVDDSQLPKDRFSAERLKGVDSTLKIQPAKLEDSAVYLCASRASQVGTQYFGPGTRLLVL.